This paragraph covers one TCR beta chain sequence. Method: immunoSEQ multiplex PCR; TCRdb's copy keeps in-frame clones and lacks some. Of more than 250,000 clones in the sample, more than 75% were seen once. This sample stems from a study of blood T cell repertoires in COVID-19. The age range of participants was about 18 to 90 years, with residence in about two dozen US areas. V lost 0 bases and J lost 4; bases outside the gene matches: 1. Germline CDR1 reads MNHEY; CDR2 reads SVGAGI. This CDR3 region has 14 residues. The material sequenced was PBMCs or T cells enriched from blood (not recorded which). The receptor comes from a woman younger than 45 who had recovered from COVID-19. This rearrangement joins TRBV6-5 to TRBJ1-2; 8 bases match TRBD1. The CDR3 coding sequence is TGTGCCAGCAGTTACTCGGACAGGGTCTATGGCTACACCTTC. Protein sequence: CASSYSDRVYGYTF.